Sequencing of this TCR beta chain was carried out in a study of shared clonotypes between healthy human individuals. Per the authors' pipeline: ImmunoSEQ output held junction-only sequences without quality scores, so filtering differed. Sequencing used immunoSEQ multiplex PCR; TCRdb keeps in-frame clones, though not all of them. V, J and clone size derive from that table, while D and trimming were established from the DNA sequence. The sample holds roughly 500,000 clones, approximately 95% seen once. Germline CDR1 reads MNHEY; CDR2 reads SVGAGI. Trimming took 0 bases from V and 4 from J, leaving 9 bases between them. The CDR3 extends over 15 amino acids. General study results and limits: As a rule, naive subsets had a larger estimated richness than memory subsets. Blood was the sole source, and tissue repertoires probably differ. Shared clonotypes: about 4.6% naive CD4, around 3.5% naive CD8, under 2.5% memory CD4, under 0.45% memory CD8.

In this sample, this clone turned up once. Its antigen remains unidentified. The sequence was obtained from a woman in her thirties in good health. The sample comprised naive CD4+ T cells sorted from blood. Regarding subset: CD45RA+ positively selected. The genes are TRBV6-5 and TRBJ1-4; D call uncertain. In nucleotides, the CDR3 is TGTGCCAGCAGTTACTCTACAACGGGTAATGAAAAACTGTTTTTT. Amino acid sequence: CASSYSTTGNEKLFF.